This passage covers 7 T cell receptor beta chains from one sample sequenced in a study of lymphopenia after photon versus proton radiotherapy. Repertoires were generated with immunoSEQ multiplex PCR, while TCRdb's copy carries only in-frame clones and drops some. There are about 60,000 clones in the sample; approximately 84% occur only once, and just over 2% lies in the top ten. The sequencing used peripheral blood, collected from a patient treated with proton-based radiotherapy. The receptors were gathered from a man between 60 and 75 years old with pancreatic cancer.

This chain joins TRBV5-4 and TRBJ1-1; no definite D call. V lost 1 base to trimming and J lost 2 bases, with 12 bases between them. CDR3 length: 15 residues. CDR1 SGHNT and CDR2 YYREEE come from the germline V gene (reference sequence). In DNA, the CDR3 is TGTGCCAGCAGCTTGCCGCTGGGTAGTAACACTGAAGCTTTCTTT. Translation gives CASSLPLGSNTEAFF.

This clone was detected only once. This chain joins TRBV6-6 and TRBJ2-1; 10 bases are shared with TRBD1. There are 15 residues in the CDR3. V was pared by 2 bases and J by 7 bases, with 5 bases of the junction left unmatched. CDR1 is MNHNY and CDR2 is SVGAGI in the germline V gene (reference sequence). CDR3 protein: CASSYGDRGWNEQFF. DNA for the CDR3: TGTGCCAGCAGTTACGGGGACAGGGGTTGGAATGAGCAGTTCTTC.

The genes are TRBV5-5 and TRBJ2-3; 10 bases agree with TRBD2. The CDR3 runs 15 residues. The ends lost 0 bases at V and 8 bases at J; junction bases unmatched: 6. The V gene's germline CDR1 is SGHKS and CDR2 YYEKEE (reference sequence). CDR3 in amino acids: CASSLASAGGGTQYF. CDR3 coding DNA: TGTGCCAGCAGCTTGGCCTCAGCGGGAGGGGGTACGCAGTATTTT. The variable domain in full, with the rest retrieved from reference TRBV5-5 and TRBJ2-3, is DAGVTQSPTHLIKTRGQQVTLRCSPISGHKSVSWYQQVLGQGPQFIFQYYEKEERGRGNFPDRFSARQFPNYSSELNVNALLLGDSALYLCASSLASAGGGTQYFGPGTRLTVL.

The chain combines TRBV5-1 with TRBJ1-6; D uncertain. This CDR3 has 16 residues. Per germline, CDR1 SGHRS and CDR2 YFSETQ. Deletions cut 6 bases from V and 0 bases from J, with 13 bases between. In DNA, the CDR3 is TGCGCCAGCAATGAGGGCAGAAGCTCCTATAATTCACCCCTCCACTTT. Translated, it gives CASNEGRSSYNSPLHF.

The CDR3 DNA is TGTGCCAGCAGCCCCGGACTAGCCAGACAGATTTACAATGAGCAGTTCTTC. It translates to CASSPGLARQIYNEQFF. The V gene is TRBV7-2, the J gene TRBJ2-1; 8 nucleotides agree with TRBD2. Per the germline V gene, CDR1 is SGHTA and CDR2 is FQGNSA. This CDR3 is built from 17 residues. The ends lost 5 bases at V and 4 bases at J; junction bases unmatched: 13.

The chain couples TRBV28 to TRBJ1-1; D uncertain. Germline V lookup: CDR1 MDHEN, CDR2 SYDVKM. There are 14 residues in the CDR3. With 2 bases removed from V and 8 bases from J, the gap between germline ends came to 15 bases. Written as DNA, the CDR3 is TGTGCCAGCAGTTTAGAAATACTAATCGCCGAAGCTTTCTTT. This gives the protein CASSLEILIAEAFF.

The genes are TRBV19 and TRBJ1-1; the D gene is possibly TRBD1 (6 bases). The germline CDR1 and CDR2 sequences are LNHDA and SQIVND (reference sequence). V was trimmed by 6 bases and J by 1 base, leaving 12 bases between them. This CDR3 has 14 residues. CDR3 coding DNA: TGTGCCAGTAGAACACAGGGACCGAACACTGAAGCTTTCTTT. Protein sequence: CASRTQGPNTEAFF.